This TCR beta chain is drawn from a study of T cell responses to AZD1222 COVID-19 vaccine. Overall study results and limits: Donors were largely white British and mainly female; clonal diversity was possibly underestimated. Unmutated regions of variants are reportedly targeted by nearly half of spike-specific TCRs. Spike-specific TCR depth and breadth grew after two AZD1222 doses.

Second doses at about 4 or about 12 weeks were pooled. On this clone: Its antigen remains unidentified.

Germline CDR1 SNHLY, CDR2 FYNNEI. This CDR3 region has 15 residues. V was trimmed by 7 bases and J by 2 bases, leaving 15 bases between them. Profiling relied on immunoSEQ multiplex PCR, and the TCRdb table lists in-frame clones only, not all of them. The profile shows 80,000 to 90,000 clones, around nine tenths of them singletons. The TCR originated in an adult who received the AZD1222 COVID-19 vaccine. The rearrangement uses TRBV2 and TRBJ1-5, with unresolved D. The material sequenced was peripheral blood, taken 28 days after the second AZD1222 dose. The CDR3 nucleotides read TGTGCCAGCATGGCCTACCTACGGGGCAATCAGCCCCAGCATTTT. This codes for CASMAYLRGNQPQHF.